One and the same sample provided the 9 T cell receptor beta chains below, sequenced in a study of T cell responses to AZD1222 COVID-19 vaccine (dated by TCRdb to the early 2020s). Interpreted using the paper, the time point label stands for: baseline before first vaccination. The library was made by the immunoSEQ multiplex PCR assay. Held by TCRdb, this immuneACCESS table contains in-frame sequences only and omits some clones. Under half of the omission traces to an unresolved V gene where checked; the cause of the rest is unknown. In this sample the table shows under 200,000 clones, roughly nine tenths of which occur a single time. The ten top clones hold approximately 1.9% of the sample. The source material was peripheral blood, sampled on day 0 of AZD1222 vaccination. The receptors derive from an adult in good health.

This chain joins TRBV12-3 or TRBV12-4 and TRBJ1-4; unclear D gene. Deletions cut 3 bases from V and 11 bases from J, with 10 bases between. The CDR3 extends over 12 amino acids. CDR3 bases: TGTGCCAGCAGTTTTGGGGTGGCTAAACTGTTTTTT. It translates to CASSFGVAKLFF.

This chain uses TRBV19 with TRBJ1-1, with D perhaps TRBD1 (6 bases). V lost 2 bases to trimming and J lost 1 base, with 8 bases between them. This CDR3 contains 14 residues. Germline CDR1 reads LNHDA; CDR2 reads SQIVND (reference sequence). CDR3 bases: TGTGCCAGTAGTATAAGGGACACGAACACTGAAGCTTTCTTT. Its translation: CASSIRDTNTEAFF.

CDR3 protein: CASSQESQVPEKLFF. CDR3 sequence (DNA): TGCGCCAGCAGCCAAGAAAGCCAGGTGCCCGAAAAACTGTTTTTT. The rearrangement uses TRBV4-3 and TRBJ1-4; D not certain. The CDR3 loop spans 15 amino acids. CDR1 is LGHNA and CDR2 is YSLEER in the germline V gene. Trimming left V 0 bases short and J 8 bases short, with 13 bases between.

This clone came up once. This chain joins TRBV6-5 and TRBJ2-2; TRBD2 agrees at 7 bases. This CDR3 spans 13 amino acids. Germline-derived CDR1 and CDR2 are MNHEY and SVGAGI. The junction had 3 bases not matched to a gene; V was cut back by 8 bases and J by 3 bases. CDR3 loop: CASRGGDTGELFF. The CDR3 DNA is TGTGCCAGCCGCGGGGGAGACACCGGGGAGCTGTTTTTT.

CDR3 DNA sequence: TGTGCCAGCAGTGAAGACCCCTTCGCTGAAGCTTTCTTT. Translation: CASSEDPFAEAFF. The genes are TRBV6-1 and TRBJ1-1, with D unresolved. There are 13 residues in the CDR3. The ends were cut back, 1 base at V and 6 bases at J, with 9 bases in the middle. Looked up from germline, CDR1 is MNHNS and CDR2 is SASEGT.

This clone was seen only once. The genes are TRBV19 and TRBJ1-5, with D unresolved. The length of the CDR3 is 14 residues. Trimming stripped 3 bases from V and 2 bases from J, with 8 bases between. Germline V gene sequence: CDR1 LNHDA, CDR2 SQIVND (reference sequence). This CDR3 is CASSISAGNQPQHF. CDR3 DNA: TGTGCCAGTAGTATTAGCGCAGGCAATCAGCCCCAGCATTTT.

J is TRBJ1-6 and V is TRBV9; no firm D call. Germline V gene sequence: CDR1 SGDLS, CDR2 YYNGEE. The CDR3 extends over 15 amino acids. V dropped 4 bases and J dropped 0 bases, with 8 bases sitting between them. The CDR3: CASSSQLSYNSPLHF. The CDR3 nucleotides are TGTGCCAGCAGCTCCCAACTCTCCTATAATTCACCCCTCCACTTT.

The genes are TRBV6-5 and TRBJ1-5; 7 nucleotides align to TRBD1. The CDR3 consists of 14 residues. Germline CDR1 and CDR2: MNHEY and SVGAGI. Trimming removed 6 bases from V and 6 bases from J; junction bases left unmatched: 8. For the CDR3, the DNA is TGTGCCAGCAGCCAGGACAGGACCTCTCAGCCCCAGCATTTT. It specifies CASSQDRTSQPQHF.

The rearrangement joins TRBV27 to TRBJ2-1, with a tentative D call TRBD1 (6 bases). Trimming took 0 bases from V and 8 from J, leaving 14 bases between them. This CDR3 has 15 amino acids. CDR1 is MNHEY and CDR2 is SMNVEV in the germline V gene (reference sequence). CDR3 DNA: TGTGCCAGCAGTTTATCGGGACACCCACGGGATGAGCAGTTCTTC. Translating it yields CASSLSGHPRDEQFF.